This entry lists 9 T cell receptor beta chains sequenced from one sample in a study of blood T cell repertoires in COVID-19. Produced via immunoSEQ multiplex PCR; TCRdb's table is partial and in-frame only. Of approximately 210,000 clones detected, about 95% appear once; the ten largest clones hold roughly 0.7%. Input material: peripheral blood. Every receptor here comes from a man under 40 with COVID-19, enrolled during active disease.

For the CDR3, the DNA is TGTGCCAGTAGTATTGGAGCGGGGGGGCAAAAGACCCAGTACTTC. Its translation: CASSIGAGGQKTQYF. The V call is TRBV19, the J call TRBJ2-5; 10 nucleotides align to TRBD2. Trimming took 3 bases from V and 6 from J; bases not matched to a gene: 7. The CDR3 runs 15 residues. CDR1 is LNHDA, CDR2 SQIVND, per germline (reference sequence).

The rearrangement links TRBV4-1 to TRBJ2-2; D gene ambiguous. V lost 1 base, J lost 5 bases, and 11 bases lay in between. CDR3 length: 15 residues. In germline, CDR1 is MGHRA, CDR2 YSYEKL. Written as DNA, the CDR3 is TGCGCCAGCAGCCAAGTGGGTAGCCTTACCGGGGAGCTGTTTTTT. Translation: CASSQVGSLTGELFF.

The count of this clone is one. CDR3 amino acids: CASSVDNMNTEAFF. CDR3 nucleotide sequence: TGTGCCAGCAGTGTGGACAACATGAACACTGAAGCTTTCTTT. J is TRBJ1-1 and V is TRBV6-6, with D perhaps matching TRBD1 (5 bases). The ends were cut back, 5 bases at V and 0 bases at J, with 10 bases in the middle. The germline V gene has CDR1 MNHNY and CDR2 SVGAGI (reference sequence). The CDR3 is made up of 14 amino acids.

J is TRBJ1-4 and V is TRBV4-2, with D unresolved. The CDR3 is made up of 16 amino acids. Trimming took off 4 bases at V and 6 bases at J, with 18 bases between the two ends. Germline lookup yields CDR1 LGHNA and CDR2 YNFKEQ. The CDR3 DNA follows: TGTGCCAGCAGCCCTACACTAGGAGGAAGTTATGAAAAACTGTTTTTT. This sequence encodes CASSPTLGGSYEKLFF.

This clone was seen a single time. J is TRBJ2-3 and V is TRBV3-1 (or the pseudogene TRBV3-2); 8 bases match TRBD2. Looked up from germline, CDR1 is LGHDT and CDR2 is YNNKEL (reference sequence). The CDR3 has 16 amino acids. Losses at the gene ends were 3 bases for V and 2 bases for J; bases not matched to a gene: 7. CDR3 sequence (DNA): TGTGCCAGCAGCCAGGGCGGGGGGACGTACACAGATACGCAGTATTTT. This encodes CASSQGGGTYTDTQYF.

The V and J genes are TRBV6-5 and TRBJ1-3; D might be TRBD1 (5 bases). Germline V gene sequence: CDR1 MNHEY, CDR2 SVGAGI. V lost 7 bases, J lost 3 bases, and 13 bases lay in between. The CDR3 runs 14 residues. CDR3 nucleotide sequence: TGTGCCAGCACCGCCACAGGACGTGGAAACACCATATATTTT. The encoded protein is CASTATGRGNTIYF.

This clone was detected only once. The CDR3 DNA sequence: TGTGCCAGTAGTACTACAGGGGGCGCGTCGCCCCAGCATTTT. Protein product: CASSTTGGASPQHF. V and J are TRBV19 and TRBJ1-5, with 9 bases lining up with TRBD1. J lost 9 bases, V lost 4 bases, and 7 bases had no gene match. CDR1 is LNHDA, CDR2 SQIVND, per germline (reference sequence). This CDR3 has 14 amino acids. Together with reference TRBV19 and TRBJ1-5, the CDR3 gives the full variable domain: DGGITQSPKYLFRKEGQNVTLSCEQNLNHDAMYWYRQDPGQGLRLIYYSQIVNDFQKGDIAEGYSVSREKKESFPLTVTSAQKNPTAFYLCASSTTGGASPQHFGDGTRLSIL.

The V gene is TRBV4-1, the J gene TRBJ1-2; D possibly corresponds to TRBD1 (6 bases). The CDR3 consists of 14 residues. Trimming took 0 bases from V and 4 from J, leaving 9 bases between them. Germline V gene data show CDR1 as MGHRA and CDR2 as YSYEKL. Here the CDR3 reads CASSQDRTAYGYTF. CDR3 DNA: TGCGCCAGCAGCCAAGATCGGACAGCCTATGGCTACACCTTC.

The rearrangement links TRBV6-6 to TRBJ1-3, with 7 bases lining up with TRBD1. The junction had 3 bases not matched to a gene; V was cut back by 2 bases and J by 2 bases. Per the germline V gene, CDR1 is MNHNY and CDR2 is SVGAGI (reference sequence). The CDR3 consists of 15 residues. The CDR3 reads CASSYEGQPGNTIYF. The CDR3 DNA follows: TGTGCCAGCAGTTACGAGGGACAGCCTGGAAACACCATATATTTT.